This T cell receptor (beta chain) appears in the sequencing data of a study of ipilimumab plus nivolumab after autologous stem cell transplantation. Sequencing was performed with immunoSEQ multiplex PCR; in TCRdb, only in-frame clones are kept and a portion is missing. This sample carries some 3,100 clones, roughly 79% of them seen once, and the ten largest clones take about 11%. The CDR3 has 13 residues. Looked up from germline, CDR1 is MNHEY and CDR2 is SMNVEV (reference sequence). V dropped 6 bases and J dropped 8; count of bases not matched to a gene: 7. The chain carries TRBV27 and TRBJ1-3; TRBD1 aligns across 7 bases. The specimen comprised PBMCs, sampled in a trial of ipilimumab plus nivolumab as post-transplant consolidation. The source is a male donor with primary mediastinal lymphoma. The CDR3 nucleotides read TGTGCCAGCAGCGCAGGGGGTTTCGACACCATATATTTT. Protein product: CASSAGGFDTIYF.